This T cell receptor (beta chain) was sequenced for a study of blood T cell repertoires in COVID-19. Study-wide context: The origin of the acute and convalescent COVID-19 samples was the United States, Italy and Spain. T cells, B-cell-depleted T cells, or PBMCs provided the cDNA or gDNA that served as material.

The CDR3 is made up of 15 amino acids. With V trimmed by 4 bases and J by 6 bases, 10 bases remained unmatched. Germline V gene lookup returns CDR1 MGHDK and CDR2 SYGVNS. In the source study's methods: Scientists estimated how many nucleated cells there were by amplifying reference gene primers. The data were produced by immunoSEQ multiplex PCR, yet TCRdb's version contains in-frame clones alone and is incomplete. V and J calls plus clone size are reproduced from that table; the DNA served to infer D and trimming. The repertoire holds about 34,000 clones, with roughly 78% as singletons. Sequencing used peripheral blood. This chain links TRBV25-1 with TRBJ1-1; TRBD1 agrees at 8 bases. The TCR sequence derives from a woman in her 70s with acute or convalescent COVID-19. CDR3 nucleotides: TGTGCCAGCAGTGCTAACAGGGGGATCACTGCTGAAGCTTTCTTT. The encoded protein is CASSANRGITAEAFF.